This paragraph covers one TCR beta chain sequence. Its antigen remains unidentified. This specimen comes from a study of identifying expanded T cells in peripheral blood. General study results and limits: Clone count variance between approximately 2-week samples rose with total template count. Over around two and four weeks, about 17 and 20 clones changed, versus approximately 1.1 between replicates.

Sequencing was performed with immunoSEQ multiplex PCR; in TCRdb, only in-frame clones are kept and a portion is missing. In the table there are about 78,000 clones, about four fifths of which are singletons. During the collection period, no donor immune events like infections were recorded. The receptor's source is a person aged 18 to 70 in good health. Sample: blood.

The CDR3 nucleotides read TGCGCCAGCAGCTTGGATGATAACACAGATACGCAGTATTTT. Translation: CASSLDDNTDTQYF. V usage is TRBV5-1 and J usage is TRBJ2-3; the D is unclear. V was cut by 0 bases and J by 2 bases, with 7 bases left in between. Germline V lookup: CDR1 SGHRS, CDR2 YFSETQ. The CDR3 runs 14 residues.